The entry below describes one TCR beta chain. These data are taken from a study of shared T cell receptors in the human thymus. Sequenced by immunoSEQ multiplex PCR; TCRdb stores in-frame clones only, minus some. The table records about 730,000 clones, roughly 88% of them present only once. V was pared by 2 bases and J by 2 bases, with 25 bases between. CDR3 length: 19 residues. Germline values: CDR1 MNHNS, CDR2 SASEGT. The data also belong to a second study, concerning human thymus T cells. That source reports: Corrective cardiac operations yielded the resected thymus tissue.

The chain employs TRBV6-1 and TRBJ2-7; D is possibly TRBD1 (10 bases). Sequenced input: thymocytes. The receptor was derived from a girl under three years old with a congenital heart defect. CDR3 sequence: CASSEPARGGQGFPYEQYF. The CDR3 nucleotides read TGTGCCAGCAGTGAACCAGCGCGGGGGGGACAGGGGTTTCCCTACGAGCAGTACTTC.